Shown below are 8 T cell receptor beta chains from a single sample sequenced in a study of T cell clusters in autoimmune cytopenias. Each sample's input was around 250 ng genomic DNA, roughly 40,000 genome equivalents. TRB rearrangements were amplified by touch-down multiplex PCR with mixed TRB-A/B primers. TCRdb re-called the multiplex PCR reads and shows each CDR3 protein once, DNA omitted. The sample holds some 15,000 distinct CDR3 sequences. A further study also used this sample, focusing on T cell repertoires in aging, cancer and after chemotherapy.

The specimen sequenced was peripheral blood. These receptor sequences come from a human donor in good health.

Its frequency marks this clonotype as medium-sized (0.01 to 0.1%). V and J are TRBV5-5 and TRBJ2-5; checking the TCRdb D call of TRBD2 is not possible without DNA. Germline V gives CDR1 SGHKS, CDR2 YYEKEE (reference sequence). CDR3 size: 14 residues. CDR3 sequence reads: CASSLVAGVETQYF. The full variable domain, with the rest looked up from reference TRBV5-5 and TRBJ2-5, is DAGVTQSPTHLIKTRGQQVTLRCSPISGHKSVSWYQQVLGQGPQFIFQYYEKEERGRGNFPDRFSARQFPNYSSELNVNALLLGDSALYLCASSLVAGVETQYFGPGTRLLVL.

The V call is TRBV19, the J call TRBJ2-3. This CDR3 region has 14 residues. Germline assignment: CDR1 LNHDA and CDR2 SQIVND (reference sequence). Here the CDR3 reads CASSLSNHRDTQYF.

Frequency places this clonotype as medium-sized. The chain recombines TRBV29-1 with TRBJ2-1; TCRdb's D call of TRBD2 is untestable without DNA. CDR1 and CDR2 from the germline V gene are SQVTM and ANQGSEA. CDR3 size: 13 residues. CDR3 residues: CSVEREGPNEQFF.

The chain employs TRBV11-2 and TRBJ1-4; TCRdb returns TRBD1, unconfirmable since there is no DNA. CDR1 is SGHAT, CDR2 FQNNGV, per germline. The CDR3 runs to 15 residues. The CDR3 reads CASSSSRGRGEKLFF. The full variable domain, completed using reference TRBV11-2 and TRBJ1-4, is EAGVAQSPRYKIIEKRQSVAFWCNPISGHATLYWYQQILGQGPKLLIQFQNNGVVDDSQLPKDRFSAERLKGVDSTLKIQPAKLEDSAVYLCASSSSRGRGEKLFFGSGTQLSVL.

V usage is TRBV18 and J usage is TRBJ2-2. From germline, CDR1 is KGHSH and CDR2 LQKENI. This CDR3 spans 12 amino acids. The CDR3: CASSPITGELFF.

This sequence joins TRBV12-3 or TRBV12-4 and TRBJ2-3; the TCRdb call, TRBD2, lacks DNA for checking. The CDR3 extends over 14 amino acids. CDR3 protein: CASSPAGVTDTQYF.

J is TRBJ2-6 and V is TRBV19; without DNA, the TCRdb call of TRBD2 cannot be checked. This CDR3 spans 18 amino acids. In germline, CDR1 is LNHDA, CDR2 SQIVND (reference sequence). CDR3 residues: CASSTLAGGRSGANVLTF.

The chain joins TRBV6-1 to TRBJ1-4. Germline V lookup: CDR1 MNHNS, CDR2 SASEGT. CDR3 length equals 14 residues. The CDR3 sequence: CASSERRGNEKLFF.